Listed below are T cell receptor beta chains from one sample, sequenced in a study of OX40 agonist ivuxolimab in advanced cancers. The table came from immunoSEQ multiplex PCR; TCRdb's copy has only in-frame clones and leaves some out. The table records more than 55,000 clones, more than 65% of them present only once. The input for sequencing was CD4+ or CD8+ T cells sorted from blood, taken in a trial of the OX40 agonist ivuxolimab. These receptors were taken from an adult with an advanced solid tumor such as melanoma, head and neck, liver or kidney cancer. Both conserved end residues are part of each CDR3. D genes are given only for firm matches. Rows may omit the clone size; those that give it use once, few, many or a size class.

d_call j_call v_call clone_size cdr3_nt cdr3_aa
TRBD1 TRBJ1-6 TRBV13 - TGTGCCAGCAGCTCCGACAGGGACCCCTATAATTCACCCCTCCACTTT CASSSDRDPYNSPLHF
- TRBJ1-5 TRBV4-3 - TGCGCCAGCAGCCAAGATACCGGGGGGGTACAGCCCCAGCATTTT CASSQDTGGVQPQHF
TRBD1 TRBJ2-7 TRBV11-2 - TGTGCCAGCAGCCTATCACCGGGACAGGGGTATTACGAGCAGTACTTC CASSLSPGQGYYEQYF
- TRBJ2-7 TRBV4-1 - TGCGCCAGCAGCCAAGATCTAGGAGCGCTCGAGCAGTACTTC CASSQDLGALEQYF
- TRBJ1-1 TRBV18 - TGTGCCAGCTCACCACCGACCGGTAACCTACGGACGATGGCTTTCTTT CASSPPTGNLRTMAFF
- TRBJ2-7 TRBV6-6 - TGTGCCAGCAGTGCTTCCGGGAGAGGGGTCAGGGAGCAGTACTTC CASSASGRGVREQYF
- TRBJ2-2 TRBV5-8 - TGTGCCAGCAGCTGGAGGGGCATTAACACCGGGGAGCTGTTTTTT CASSWRGINTGELFF
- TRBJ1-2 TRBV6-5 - TGTGCCAGCAGTTACTCGTCAGGGGCTAACTATGGCTACACCTTC CASSYSSGANYGYTF
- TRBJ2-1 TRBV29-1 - TGCAGCGTTGGAGGGGCGTTCAATGAGCAGTTCTTC CSVGGAFNEQFF
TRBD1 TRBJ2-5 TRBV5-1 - TGCGCCAGCAGCCCAACCGGGACAGGTCTAGAGACCCAGTACTTC CASSPTGTGLETQYF
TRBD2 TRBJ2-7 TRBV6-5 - TGTGCCAGCAGGGCAGGACTAGCGGGGGGTTACGAGCAGTACTTC CASRAGLAGGYEQYF
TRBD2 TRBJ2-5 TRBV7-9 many TGTGCCAGCAGCCCTAGCGGGGGGCTGCAAGAGACCCAGTACTTC CASSPSGGLQETQYF
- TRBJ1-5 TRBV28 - TGTGCCAGCAGTCCCCTTACGTGGCCCCAGCATTTT CASSPLTWPQHF
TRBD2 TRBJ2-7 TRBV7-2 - TGTGCCAGCAGCTTAGCCCGGCTAGCGGGGGGCGAGCAGTACTTC CASSLARLAGGEQYF
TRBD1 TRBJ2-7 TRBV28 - TGTGCCAGCACTACAGGGGGTGGGCGGAACGAGCAGTACTTC CASTTGGGRNEQYF
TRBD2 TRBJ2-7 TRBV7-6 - TGTGCCAGCAGCTTCTCGGGAGGGCCAGGTAACGAGCAGTACTTC CASSFSGGPGNEQYF
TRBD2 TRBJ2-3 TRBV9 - TGTGCCAGCAGCGTAGAGGGAGGGGCAGATACGCAGTATTTT CASSVEGGADTQYF
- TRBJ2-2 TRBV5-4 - TGTGCCAGCAGCCCGACACAGGGTAACACCGGGGAGCTGTTTTTT CASSPTQGNTGELFF
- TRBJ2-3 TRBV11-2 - TGTGCCAGCAGCCCCCTGGGAGATACGCAGTATTTT CASSPLGDTQYF
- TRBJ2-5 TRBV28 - TGTGCCAGCAGTGAAAGATTCGAGACCCAGTACTTC CASSERFETQYF
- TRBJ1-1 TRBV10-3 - TGTGCCATCAGTGAGTCTCGGGGGCAAGGCACTGAAGCTTTCTTT CAISESRGQGTEAFF
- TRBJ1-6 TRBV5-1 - TGCGCCAGCAGCTTAGCGGGAGGCTATTCACCCCTCCACTTT CASSLAGGYSPLHF
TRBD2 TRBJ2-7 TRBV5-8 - TGTGCCAGCAGTAAAGGACTAGCGGGAGTTTACGAGCAGTACTTC CASSKGLAGVYEQYF
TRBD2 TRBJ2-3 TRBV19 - TGTGCCAGTAGTCCTGGGGCTAGCGGGAGAGGAGATACGCAGTATTTT CASSPGASGRGDTQYF
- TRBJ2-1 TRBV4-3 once TGCGCCAGCAGCCAAGTGGACTCCTACCGCGATGAGCAGTTCTTC CASSQVDSYRDEQFF
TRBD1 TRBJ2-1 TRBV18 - TGTGCCAGCTCACCGGGACAGGTCCAAGGTGGGAACGAGCAGTTCTTC CASSPGQVQGGNEQFF
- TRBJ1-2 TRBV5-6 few TGTGCCAGCAGCTTGGGAGGGGGGCTGGACTATGGCTACACCTTC CASSLGGGLDYGYTF
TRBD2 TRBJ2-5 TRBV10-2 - TGCGCCAGCAAGTTGACTAGCGCACTCCAGGAGACCCAGTACTTC CASKLTSALQETQYF
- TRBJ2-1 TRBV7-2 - TGTGCCAGCAACGGACTTAGCTCCTACAATGAGCAGTTCTTC CASNGLSSYNEQFF
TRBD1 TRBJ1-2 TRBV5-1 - TGCGCCAGCAGCTACACAGGGGATAACTATGGCTACACCTTC CASSYTGDNYGYTF
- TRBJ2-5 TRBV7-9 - TGTGCCAGCAGACCTTTCGGGGGCCAAGAGACCCAGTACTTC CASRPFGGQETQYF
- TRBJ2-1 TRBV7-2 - TGTGCCAGCAACCTAGGAGGTTTGGACAATGAGCAGTTCTTC CASNLGGLDNEQFF
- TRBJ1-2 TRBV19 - TGTGCCAGTAGACTGACAGGAGTCTATGGCTACACCTTC CASRLTGVYGYTF
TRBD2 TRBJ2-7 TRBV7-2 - TGTGCCAGCAGCTTTAGCGGGGGTGCGACCTACGAGCAGTACTTC CASSFSGGATYEQYF
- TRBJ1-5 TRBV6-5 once TGTGCCAGCAGTTCCGACAGATACAATCAGCCCCAGCATTTT CASSSDRYNQPQHF
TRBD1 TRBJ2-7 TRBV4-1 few TGCGCCAGCAGCCAAGGCCACAGGGGCAGCGACGAGCAGTACTTC CASSQGHRGSDEQYF